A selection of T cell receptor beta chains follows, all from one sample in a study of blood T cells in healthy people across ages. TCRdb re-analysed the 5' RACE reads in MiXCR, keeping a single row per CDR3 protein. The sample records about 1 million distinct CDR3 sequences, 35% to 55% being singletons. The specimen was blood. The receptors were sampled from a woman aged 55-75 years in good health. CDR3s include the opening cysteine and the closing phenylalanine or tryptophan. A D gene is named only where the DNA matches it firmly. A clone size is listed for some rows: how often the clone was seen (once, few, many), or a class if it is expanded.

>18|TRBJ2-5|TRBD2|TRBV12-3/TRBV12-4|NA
CASSFVGLAGGPGETQYF
TGTGCCAGCAGTTTTGTTGGACTAGCGGGAGGGCCGGGAGAGACCCAGTACTTC
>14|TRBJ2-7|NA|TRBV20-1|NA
CSARIPSSYNEQYF
TGCAGTGCTAGAATCCCTAGCTCCTACAATGAGCAGTACTTC
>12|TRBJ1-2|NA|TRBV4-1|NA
CASSQGNVGYTF
TGCGCCAGCAGCCAGGGCAATGTTGGCTACACCTTC
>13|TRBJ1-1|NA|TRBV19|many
CASQRQRNTEAFF
TGTGCCAGCCAAAGACAGCGGAACACTGAAGCTTTCTTT
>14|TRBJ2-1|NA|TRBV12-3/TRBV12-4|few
CASSSHREGGEQFF
TGTGCCAGCAGTTCTCACAGGGAAGGCGGTGAGCAGTTCTTC
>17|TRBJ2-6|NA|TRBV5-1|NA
CASSPETRKAGANVLTF
TGCGCCAGCAGCCCCGAAACCCGTAAGGCTGGGGCCAACGTCCTGACTTTC
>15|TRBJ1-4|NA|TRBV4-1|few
CASSQDSGDGEKLFF
TGCGCCAGCAGCCAAGATTCAGGGGATGGGGAAAAACTGTTTTTT
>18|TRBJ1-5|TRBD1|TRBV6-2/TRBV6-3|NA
CASSVPGQGTWSDQPQHF
TGTGCCAGCAGCGTACCGGGACAGGGAACATGGAGCGATCAGCCCCAGCATTTT
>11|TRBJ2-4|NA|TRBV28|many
CASNAQNIQYF
TGTGCCAGCAATGCTCAAAACATTCAGTACTTC
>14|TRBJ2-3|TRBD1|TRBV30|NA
CAWSSGQLTDTQYF
TGTGCCTGGAGTTCGGGACAGCTCACAGATACGCAGTATTTT
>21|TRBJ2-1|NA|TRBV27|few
CASSLYPPNSRSDSSYNEQFF
TGTGCCAGCAGTTTATATCCCCCTAACTCTAGGTCAGATAGCTCCTACAATGAGCAGTTCTTC
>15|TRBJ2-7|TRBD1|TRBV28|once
CASSCSGTGYYEQYF
TGTGCCAGCAGTTGCTCCGGGACAGGGTACTACGAGCAGTACTTC
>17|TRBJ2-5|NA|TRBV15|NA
CATSGGGGRATQETQYF
TGTGCCACCAGCGGGGGTGGCGGACGAGCGACCCAAGAGACCCAGTACTTC
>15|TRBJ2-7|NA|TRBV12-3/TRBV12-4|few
CASSFSGTLGYEQYF
TGTGCCAGCAGTTTTAGCGGCACTCTAGGGTACGAGCAGTACTTC
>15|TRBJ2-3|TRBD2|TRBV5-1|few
CASSFFSGSGDTQYF
TGCGCCAGCAGCTTTTTTAGCGGGAGTGGAGATACGCAGTATTTT
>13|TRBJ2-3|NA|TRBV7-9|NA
CASSLAGSQTQYF
TGTGCCAGCAGCTTAGCTGGTTCCCAAACGCAGTATTTT
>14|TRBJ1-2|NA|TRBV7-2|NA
CASSLARQIYGYTF
TGTGCCAGCAGCTTAGCGAGGCAGATCTATGGCTACACCTTC
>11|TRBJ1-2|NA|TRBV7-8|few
CASSLGTGYTF
TGTGCCAGCAGCTTAGGTACTGGCTACACCTTC
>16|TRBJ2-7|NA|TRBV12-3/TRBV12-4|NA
CASSLGRPEQGYEQYF
TGTGCCAGCAGTTTGGGCCGGCCGGAACAGGGATACGAGCAGTACTTC
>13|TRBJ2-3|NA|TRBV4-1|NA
CASSPKLEDTQYF
TGCGCCAGCAGCCCCAAGCTTGAAGATACGCAGTATTTT
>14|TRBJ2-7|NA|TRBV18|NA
CASSRGMNSYEQYF
TGTGCCAGCTCACGAGGCATGAACTCCTACGAGCAGTACTTC
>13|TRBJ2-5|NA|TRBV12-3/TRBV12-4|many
CASSGRSLETQYF
TGTGCCAGCAGTGGGAGGAGCTTGGAGACCCAGTACTTC
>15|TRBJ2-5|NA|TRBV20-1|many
CSAREEGRVEGTQYF
TGCAGTGCTAGAGAGGAGGGTCGGGTGGAAGGGACCCAGTACTTC
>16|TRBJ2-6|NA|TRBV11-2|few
CATPKGWGSGANVLTF
TGTGCCACCCCGAAGGGGTGGGGCTCTGGGGCCAACGTCCTGACTTTC
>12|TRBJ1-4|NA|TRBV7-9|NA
CASSLTGREVFF
TGTGCCAGCAGCTTGACCGGGCGGGAGGTGTTTTTT
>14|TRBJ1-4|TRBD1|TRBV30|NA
CAGTRDRGREKLFF
TGTGCCGGTACCCGGGACAGGGGCCGTGAAAAACTGTTTTTT
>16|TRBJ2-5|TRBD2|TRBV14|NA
CASSQGPGGSQETQYF
TGTGCCAGCAGCCAAGGACCGGGAGGATCCCAAGAGACCCAGTACTTC
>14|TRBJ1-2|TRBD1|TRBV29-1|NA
CSVTGTGAVDGYTF
TGCAGCGTCACCGGGACAGGGGCGGTCGATGGCTACACCTTC
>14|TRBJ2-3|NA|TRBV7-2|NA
CASSFVGNGDTQYF
TGTGCCAGCAGCTTTGTGGGAAATGGAGATACGCAGTATTTT
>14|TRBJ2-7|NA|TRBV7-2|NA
CASSLDTGPNEQYF
TGTGCCAGCAGCTTAGATACGGGCCCTAATGAGCAGTACTTC
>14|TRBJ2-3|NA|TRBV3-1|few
CASSQVLASDTQYF
TGTGCCAGCAGCCAAGTGCTAGCCTCAGATACGCAGTATTTT
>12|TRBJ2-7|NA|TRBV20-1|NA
CSASQEEHEQYF
TGCAGTGCTAGCCAAGAGGAACACGAGCAGTACTTC
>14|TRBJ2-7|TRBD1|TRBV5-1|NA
CASSLALRGHEQYF
TGCGCCAGCAGCTTGGCCCTCAGGGGGCACGAGCAGTACTTC
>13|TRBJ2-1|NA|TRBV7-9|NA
CASSLAYGAEQFF
TGTGCCAGCAGCTTAGCGTACGGGGCGGAGCAGTTCTTC
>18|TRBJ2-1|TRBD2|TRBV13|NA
CASNVPGLAGSSYNEQFF
TGTGCCAGCAACGTCCCGGGACTAGCGGGATCCTCCTACAATGAGCAGTTCTTC
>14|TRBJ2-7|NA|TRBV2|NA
CASSENLGNGEQYF
TGTGCCAGCAGTGAAAATTTAGGGAACGGCGAGCAGTACTTC
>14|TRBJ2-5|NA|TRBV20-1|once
CSASGGGFQETQYF
TGCAGTGCTAGTGGTGGCGGTTTCCAAGAGACCCAGTACTTC
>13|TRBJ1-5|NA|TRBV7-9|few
CASSRQQNQPQHF
TGTGCCAGCAGTCGACAGCAAAATCAGCCCCAGCATTTT
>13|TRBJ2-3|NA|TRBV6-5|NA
CASSYSRPDTQYF
TGTGCCAGCAGTTACTCGCGCCCAGATACGCAGTATTTT
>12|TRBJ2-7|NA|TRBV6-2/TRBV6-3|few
CATRGSGYEQYF
TGTGCCACCCGGGGTAGCGGCTACGAGCAGTACTTC
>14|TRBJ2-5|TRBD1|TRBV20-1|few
CSARSGQGQETQYF
TGCAGTGCTAGATCGGGACAGGGTCAAGAGACCCAGTACTTC
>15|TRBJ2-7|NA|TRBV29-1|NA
CSVDRRRSSYNEQYF
TGCAGCGTTGATAGGCGTCGGAGCTCCTACAATGAGCAGTACTTC
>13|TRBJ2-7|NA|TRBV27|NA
CASQRSPAYEQYF
TGTGCCAGCCAAAGGAGTCCCGCCTACGAGCAGTACTTC
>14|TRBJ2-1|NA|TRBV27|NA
CASSQRASYNEQFF
TGTGCCAGCAGCCAGCGGGCTTCCTACAATGAGCAGTTCTTC
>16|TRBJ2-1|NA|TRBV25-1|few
CASSESRPRVPNEQFF
TGTGCCAGCAGTGAGTCGAGACCCCGGGTTCCCAATGAGCAGTTCTTC
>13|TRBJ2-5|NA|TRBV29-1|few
CSVEAAVGETQYF
TGCAGCGTTGAAGCCGCGGTTGGGGAGACCCAGTACTTC
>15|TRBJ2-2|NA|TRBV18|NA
CASSPSQANTGELFF
TGTGCCAGCTCACCATCACAGGCGAACACCGGGGAGCTGTTTTTT
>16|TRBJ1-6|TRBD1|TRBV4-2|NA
CASSSTAGTGGGPLHF
TGTGCCAGCAGCTCCACAGCCGGGACAGGGGGCGGTCCCCTCCACTTT
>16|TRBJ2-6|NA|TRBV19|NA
CTSSIFLGAEANVLTF
TGTACCAGTAGTATTTTTTTAGGGGCGGAGGCCAACGTCCTGACTTTC
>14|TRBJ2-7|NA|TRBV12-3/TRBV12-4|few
CASSPNRVSYEQYF
TGTGCCAGCAGTCCGAACAGGGTCTCCTACGAGCAGTACTTC
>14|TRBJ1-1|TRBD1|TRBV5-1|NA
CASSFGQGVTEAFF
TGCGCCAGCAGCTTTGGACAGGGGGTCACTGAAGCTTTCTTT
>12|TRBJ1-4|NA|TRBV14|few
CASSPLGRKLFF
TGTGCCAGCAGCCCCTTGGGACGAAAACTGTTTTTT
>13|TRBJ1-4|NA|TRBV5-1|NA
CASSLAKNEKLFF
TGCGCCAGCAGCTTGGCCAAGAATGAAAAACTGTTTTTT